This TCR beta chain was recovered during a study of OX40 agonist ivuxolimab in advanced cancers. Study-wide background: Clinicians treated patients with ivuxolimab, an agonistic anti-OX40 (CD134) antibody. Partial responses were seen in three patients, one with hepatocellular carcinoma and two with cutaneous melanoma. Study-wide findings and caveats: Among expanded peripheral T cells, antigen specificity went undetermined. Dosing at 0.1 to 3.0 mg/kg was accompanied by clonal expansion of CD4+ and CD8+ blood T cells by week 6.

Notes on this clone: Its cognate antigen is unknown.

The table came from immunoSEQ multiplex PCR; TCRdb's copy has only in-frame clones and leaves some out. This sample has some 100,000 clones; more than 80% occur once, and the top ten carry about 5.5%. Trimming removed 1 base from V and 3 bases from J, with 12 bases in between. Looked up from germline, CDR1 is SGHDN and CDR2 is FVKESK. The CDR3 sequence is 15 residues long. The receptor comes from an adult with an advanced solid tumor such as melanoma, head and neck, liver or kidney cancer. The source was CD4+ or CD8+ T cells sorted from blood, collected in a trial of the OX40 agonist ivuxolimab. The chain employs TRBV14 and TRBJ1-2; TRBD1 is a possible D gene (5 bases). CDR3 bases: TGTGCCAGCAGCCAAGTAGCAGGGTGGTACTATGGCTACACCTTC. It is translated as CASSQVAGWYYGYTF.